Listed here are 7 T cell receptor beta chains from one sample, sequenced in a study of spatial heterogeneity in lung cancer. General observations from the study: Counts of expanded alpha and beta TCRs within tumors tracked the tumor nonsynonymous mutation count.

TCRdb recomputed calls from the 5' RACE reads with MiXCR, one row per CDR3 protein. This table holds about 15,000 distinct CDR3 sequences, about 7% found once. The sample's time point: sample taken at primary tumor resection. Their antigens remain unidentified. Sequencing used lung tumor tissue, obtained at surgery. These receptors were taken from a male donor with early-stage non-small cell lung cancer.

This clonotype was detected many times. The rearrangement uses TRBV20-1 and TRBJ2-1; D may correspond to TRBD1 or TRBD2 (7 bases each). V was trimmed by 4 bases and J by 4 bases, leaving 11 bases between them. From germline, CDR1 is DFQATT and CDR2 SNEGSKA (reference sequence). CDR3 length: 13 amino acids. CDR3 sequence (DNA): TGCAGTGCTATCAGGGGGGGGTACAATGAGCAGTTCTTC. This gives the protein CSAIRGGYNEQFF.

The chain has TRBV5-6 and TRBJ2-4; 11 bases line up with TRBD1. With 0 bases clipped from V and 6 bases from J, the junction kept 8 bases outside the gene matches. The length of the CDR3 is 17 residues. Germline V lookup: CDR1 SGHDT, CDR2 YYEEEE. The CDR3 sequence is CASSLENRGTGGNIQYF. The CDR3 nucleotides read TGTGCCAGCAGCTTGGAGAATCGCGGGACAGGGGGAAACATTCAGTACTTC.

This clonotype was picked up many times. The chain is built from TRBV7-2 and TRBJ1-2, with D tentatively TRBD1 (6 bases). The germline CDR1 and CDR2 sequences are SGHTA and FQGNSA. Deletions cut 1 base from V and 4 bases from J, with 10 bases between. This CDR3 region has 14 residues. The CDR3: CASSLGGGGYGYTF. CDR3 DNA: TGTGCCAGCAGCTTAGGCGGAGGGGGCTATGGCTACACCTTC.

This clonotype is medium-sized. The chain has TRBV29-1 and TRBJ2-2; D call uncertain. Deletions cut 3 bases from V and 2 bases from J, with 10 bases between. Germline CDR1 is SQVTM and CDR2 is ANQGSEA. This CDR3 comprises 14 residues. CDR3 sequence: CSVDGGLNTGELFF. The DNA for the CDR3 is TGCAGCGTTGACGGTGGGCTTAACACCGGGGAGCTGTTTTTT.

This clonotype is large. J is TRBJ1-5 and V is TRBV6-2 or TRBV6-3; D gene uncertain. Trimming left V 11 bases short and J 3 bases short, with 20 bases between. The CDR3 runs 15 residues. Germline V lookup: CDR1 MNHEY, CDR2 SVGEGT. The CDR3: CASQMNSGTNQPQHF. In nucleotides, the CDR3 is TGTGCCTCTCAAATGAATTCAGGAACCAATCAGCCCCAGCATTTT.

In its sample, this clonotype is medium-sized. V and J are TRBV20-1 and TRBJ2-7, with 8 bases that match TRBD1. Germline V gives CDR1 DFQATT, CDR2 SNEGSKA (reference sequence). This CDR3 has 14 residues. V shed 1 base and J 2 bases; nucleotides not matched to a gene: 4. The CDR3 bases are TGCAGTGCTAGAGGAGGGACAGGAACCTACGAGCAGTACTTC. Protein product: CSARGGTGTYEQYF.

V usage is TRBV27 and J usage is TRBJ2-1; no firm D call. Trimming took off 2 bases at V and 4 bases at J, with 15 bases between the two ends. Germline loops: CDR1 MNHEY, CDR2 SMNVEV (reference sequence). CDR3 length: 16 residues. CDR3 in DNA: TGTGCCAGCAGTTTAAGGTTACTATCAGATTACAATGAGCAGTTCTTC. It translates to CASSLRLLSDYNEQFF.